This entry lists 32 T cell receptor beta chains sequenced from one sample in a study of a mutant IDH1 vaccine in newly diagnosed glioma. The table came from immunoSEQ multiplex PCR; TCRdb's copy has only in-frame clones and leaves some out. The sample holds tens of thousands of clones, roughly 79% seen once. Time point indicated: week 35, safety follow-up. Topical imiquimod accompanied each vaccine dose, which consisted of 300 ug of mutant IDH1 20-mer peptide. Their antigens remain unidentified. Here the sequenced sample was PBMCs, taken from a glioma patient whose treatment included an IDH1 peptide vaccine. The receptor source for this set is a woman in her thirties or forties with glioma. Some clones in this sample may be carry-over from other donors' samples.

There are a few counts of this clone. V and J are TRBV6-1 and TRBJ2-7; D is uncertain. V was shortened by 8 bases and J by 4 bases, with 9 bases between the two germline ends. This CDR3 region has 11 residues. Germline V lookup: CDR1 MNHNS, CDR2 SASEGT. This CDR3 is CASGLYYEQYF. The DNA for the CDR3 is TGTGCCAGCGGGCTTTATTACGAGCAGTACTTC.

This chain joins TRBV19 and TRBJ2-6, with D possibly TRBD1 on 5 matching bases. V was pared by 1 base and J by 4 bases, with 8 bases between. Germline values: CDR1 LNHDA, CDR2 SQIVND (reference sequence). The CDR3 length is 15 residues. The CDR3 bases are TGTGCCAGTAGTATAGGCAGGGTGGGGGCCAACGTCCTGACTTTC. Translated, it gives CASSIGRVGANVLTF.

The J gene is TRBJ2-7, the V gene TRBV6-1; D perhaps matches TRBD1 (6 bases). Germline loops: CDR1 MNHNS, CDR2 SASEGT. CDR3 size: 12 residues. The V end lost 6 bases, the J end lost 5 bases, and 11 bases lay between the germline ends. The DNA of the CDR3 is TGTGCCAGCAGGGCCCCAGGGGACGAGCAGTACTTC. The encoded protein is CASRAPGDEQYF.

V is TRBV9 and J is TRBJ2-4, with a weak D call TRBD1 (6 bases). This CDR3 is built from 14 residues. V lost 4 bases and J lost 8, with 16 bases in between. The V gene's germline CDR1 is SGDLS and CDR2 YYNGEE. In nucleotides, the CDR3 is TGTGCCAGCAGCCCAGGGGTGGGGTGGGACATTCAGTACTTC. Translation: CASSPGVGWDIQYF.

This chain uses TRBV29-1 with TRBJ2-1, with D possibly TRBD2 on 6 matching bases. This CDR3 has 16 amino acids. Trimming stripped 4 bases from V and 2 bases from J, with 18 bases between. In germline, CDR1 is SQVTM, CDR2 ANQGSEA. The CDR3, as DNA: TGCAGCGTTGTGGGAGGTCGGGGGAGTACCTACAATGAGCAGTTCTTC. This gives the protein CSVVGGRGSTYNEQFF.

The chain links TRBV7-2 to TRBJ2-4, with 10 bases matching TRBD1. Germline V gene sequence: CDR1 SGHTA, CDR2 FQGNSA. V shed 4 bases and J 6 bases; nucleotides not matched to a gene: 9. The CDR3 extends over 16 amino acids. The CDR3 protein is CASSSDSGTGVNIQYF. DNA of the CDR3: TGTGCCAGCAGCTCCGACTCCGGGACAGGGGTAAACATTCAGTACTTC.

The chain combines TRBV15 with TRBJ1-3; a possible D gene is TRBD1 (5 bases). Germline CDR1 is LNHNV and CDR2 is YYDKDF (reference sequence). V shed 1 base and J shed 0 bases, with 10 bases lying between them. The CDR3 loop spans 16 amino acids. CDR3 sequence: CATSRGTLSSGNTIYF. As DNA, the CDR3 is TGTGCCACCAGCAGAGGGACACTCAGCTCTGGAAACACCATATATTTT.

This chain joins TRBV5-4 and TRBJ2-3, with D perhaps matching TRBD1 (6 bases). Germline lookup yields CDR1 SGHNT and CDR2 YYREEE (reference sequence). The V gene lost 6 bases and the J gene lost 3 bases, with 20 bases spanning the gap. The CDR3 has 16 residues. CDR3 residues: CASTLGQYRMTDTQYF. CDR3 nucleotide sequence: TGTGCCAGCACCCTAGGACAGTACAGGATGACAGATACGCAGTATTTT. The full variable domain, rest sourced from reference TRBV5-4 and TRBJ2-3, is ETGVTQSPTHLIKTRGQQVTLRCSSQSGHNTVSWYQQALGQGPQFIFQYYREEENGRGNFPPRFSGLQFPNYSSELNVNALELDDSALYLCASTLGQYRMTDTQYFGPGTRLTVL.

The chain carries TRBV18 and TRBJ1-1; no clear D gene. The germline gives CDR1 KGHSH, CDR2 LQKENI. The CDR3 runs to 14 residues. V lost 3 bases to trimming and J lost 0 bases, with 8 bases between them. The CDR3 nucleotides read TGTGCCAGCTCACCCCCTGAAATGAACACTGAAGCTTTCTTT. Amino acid sequence: CASSPPEMNTEAFF. Filled out from reference TRBV18 and TRBJ1-1, the complete variable domain reads NAGVMQNPRHLVRRRGQEARLRCSPMKGHSHVYWYRQLPEEGLKFMVYLQKENIIDESGMPKERFSAEFPKEGPSILRIQQVVRGDSAAYFCASSPPEMNTEAFFGQGTRLTVV.

The rearrangement links TRBV15 to TRBJ1-1, with unresolved D. The CDR3 extends over 14 amino acids. CDR1 LNHNV and CDR2 YYDKDF come from the germline V gene (reference sequence). Trimming shortened V by 3 bases and J by 0 bases, and 8 bases separated the two germline ends. The CDR3 bases are TGTGCCACCAGCAGTCCCCGGATGAACACTGAAGCTTTCTTT. It yields the protein CATSSPRMNTEAFF.

The chain links TRBV6-5 to TRBJ2-5; the D is unclear. There are 16 residues in the CDR3. V was pared by 0 bases and J by 5 bases, with 16 bases between. CDR1 and CDR2 (germline): MNHEY, SVGAGI. The DNA of the CDR3 is TGTGCCAGCAGTTACTCGTTGACACCCGAGGCGGAGACCCAGTACTTC. It is translated as CASSYSLTPEAETQYF.

The sample holds one count of this clone. The chain recombines TRBV15 with TRBJ2-7; TRBD2 agrees at 10 bases. Germline V gives CDR1 LNHNV, CDR2 YYDKDF (reference sequence). The CDR3 length is 17 residues. J gave up 0 bases and V 4 bases, and 9 bases lay outside the gene matches. CDR3 protein: CATSNPGGLADSYEQYF. The CDR3 coding sequence is TGTGCCACCAGCAACCCTGGAGGACTAGCGGACTCCTACGAGCAGTACTTC.

The V call is TRBV6-1, the J call TRBJ1-4; D gene ambiguous. This CDR3 region has 14 residues. Germline loops: CDR1 MNHNS, CDR2 SASEGT. Between the trimmed V and J ends, which lost 4 bases and 7 bases, there was a span of 13 bases. CDR3 in amino acids: CASSVGRASEKLFF. As DNA, the CDR3 is TGTGCCAGCAGTGTTGGTAGGGCCTCTGAAAAACTGTTTTTT.

CDR3 nucleotide sequence: TGTGCCAGCAGCGCAGGTACCTCCTACGAGCAGTACTTC. This sequence encodes CASSAGTSYEQYF. The V call is TRBV28, the J call TRBJ2-7; no firm D call. This CDR3 contains 13 residues. Germline CDR1 is MDHEN and CDR2 is SYDVKM. V lost 6 bases and J lost 0, with 9 bases in between.

The rearrangement joins TRBV6-1 to TRBJ2-7; the match to TRBD1 covers 8 bases. This CDR3 has 13 amino acids. Trimming at V came to 8 bases and at J to 7 bases, leaving 10 bases not matched to a gene. Germline V gene lookup returns CDR1 MNHNS and CDR2 SASEGT. CDR3 coding DNA: TGTGCCAGCCCCAGGGACAGGTCCTTAGAGCAGTACTTC. Its protein product is CASPRDRSLEQYF.

The chain carries TRBV6-5 and TRBJ2-5; D may match TRBD1 or TRBD2 (5 bases each). Germline V gives CDR1 MNHEY, CDR2 SVGAGI. Trimming removed 4 bases at V and 1 base at J, with 10 bases between. CDR3 length equals 14 residues. The CDR3 DNA reads TGTGCCAGCAGTTGGGGACCTTTCCAAGAGACCCAGTACTTC. Protein: CASSWGPFQETQYF.

The chain joins TRBV18 to TRBJ2-7; 8 nucleotides agree with TRBD1. The CDR3 has 17 amino acids. The V gene's germline CDR1 is KGHSH and CDR2 LQKENI. Trimming removed 5 bases from V and 0 bases from J; junction bases left unmatched: 12. This CDR3 is CASSTGTGGLGSYEQYF. The CDR3 region has the DNA TGTGCCAGCTCAACGGGGACAGGAGGGCTGGGCTCCTACGAGCAGTACTTC.

The DNA of the CDR3 is TGTGCCAGCAGAAAACAGGGGGATGAAAAACTGTTTTTT. It yields the protein CASRKQGDEKLFF. The genes are TRBV6-5 and TRBJ1-4; 8 bases agree with TRBD1. The V and J ends lost 6 bases and 6 bases, in that order; junction bases with no gene match: 3. This CDR3 region has 13 residues. Per the germline V gene, CDR1 is MNHEY and CDR2 is SVGAGI.

This chain uses TRBV5-1 with TRBJ2-1; D perhaps matches TRBD2 (5 bases). Germline V gives CDR1 SGHRS, CDR2 YFSETQ. The CDR3 loop spans 17 amino acids. V lost 0 bases to trimming and J lost 0 bases, with 13 bases between them. CDR3 loop: CASSLVGSVRSYNEQFF. CDR3 sequence (DNA): TGCGCCAGCAGCTTGGTGGGGAGCGTCCGCTCCTACAATGAGCAGTTCTTC.

This chain uses TRBV9 with TRBJ1-2, with 7 bases fitting TRBD1. The V segment lost 9 bases and the J segment 7 bases; nucleotides outside the gene matches: 6. This CDR3 is built from 11 residues. Germline V gene sequence: CDR1 SGDLS, CDR2 YYNGEE. The CDR3 loop reads CATTRDSGYTF. For the CDR3, the DNA is TGTGCCACTACGAGGGACAGTGGCTACACCTTC. The full variable domain, completed using reference TRBV9 and TRBJ1-2, is DSGVTQTPKHLITATGQRVTLRCSPRSGDLSVYWYQQSLDQGLQFLIQYYNGEERAKGNILERFSAQQFPDLHSELNLSSLELGDSALYFCATTRDSGYTFGSGTRLTVV.

The chain recombines TRBV7-2 with TRBJ1-4; no clear D. V was cut by 4 bases and J by 11 bases, with 14 bases left in between. The germline CDR1 and CDR2 sequences are SGHTA and FQGNSA. The CDR3 runs to 13 residues. CDR3 loop: CASSSHQAGKLFF. In nucleotides, the CDR3 is TGTGCCAGCAGCTCCCACCAGGCGGGGAAACTGTTTTTT.

This clone was picked up one time. The CDR3 DNA reads TGTGCCAGCACCACACAACCGGGCCAGCCCCAGCATTTT. Translating it yields CASTTQPGQPQHF. This sequence joins TRBV7-2 and TRBJ1-5; D is undetermined. The CDR3 contains 13 residues. Germline V CDR1 and CDR2: SGHTA, FQGNSA. Trimming shortened V by 7 bases and J by 7 bases, and 14 bases separated the two germline ends.

The rearrangement links TRBV19 to TRBJ2-7; 7 bases line up with TRBD1. Per germline, CDR1 LNHDA and CDR2 SQIVND (reference sequence). V gave up 5 bases and J gave up 0 bases; unmatched junction bases: 10. The CDR3 runs 16 residues. CDR3 residues: CASSYRLDRRSYEQYF. CDR3 sequence (DNA): TGTGCCAGTAGTTATCGTTTGGACAGGCGCTCCTACGAGCAGTACTTC.

The genes are TRBV7-8 and TRBJ1-1; the D is unclear. The CDR3 loop spans 13 amino acids. CDR1 and CDR2 (germline): SGHVS, FQNEAQ. Trimming pared 2 bases from V and 2 bases from J, leaving 6 bases between. The CDR3 loop is CASSLFGNTEAFF. CDR3 nucleotide sequence: TGTGCCAGCAGCTTATTCGGAAACACTGAAGCTTTCTTT.

There are a few counts of this clone. V and J are TRBV6-1 and TRBJ1-5; the D is unclear. The CDR3 contains 13 residues. Per germline, CDR1 MNHNS and CDR2 SASEGT. Trimming cost V 5 bases and J 5 bases, with 10 bases left between them. In DNA, the CDR3 is TGTGCCAGCAGTAGATATCAAGATCAGCCCCAGCATTTT. This sequence encodes CASSRYQDQPQHF.

The chain recombines TRBV9 with TRBJ1-2; D unresolved. In germline, CDR1 is SGDLS, CDR2 YYNGEE. Trimming took off 1 base at V and 8 bases at J, with 12 bases between the two ends. CDR3 length: 13 residues. The CDR3 DNA reads TGTGCCAGCAGCGTATCGGGCCTAGGGGGCTACACCTTC. It translates to CASSVSGLGGYTF.

This rearrangement joins TRBV19 to TRBJ1-2; D is unresolved. Trimming left V 3 bases short and J 0 bases short, with 8 bases between. From germline, CDR1 is LNHDA and CDR2 SQIVND (reference sequence). The CDR3 loop spans 14 amino acids. The CDR3 here is CASSIDSTNYGYTF. CDR3 DNA sequence: TGTGCCAGTAGTATCGACTCGACTAACTATGGCTACACCTTC.

The rearrangement uses TRBV27 and TRBJ2-5; 8 bases fit TRBD2. Germline CDR1 MNHEY, CDR2 SMNVEV (reference sequence). CDR3 length: 16 residues. V was clipped by 4 bases and J by 5 bases; unmatched bases: 12. The CDR3, as DNA: TGTGCCAGCAGTTCTAATAGCGGGGTCCTGGTCGAGACCCAGTACTTC. The encoded protein is CASSSNSGVLVETQYF.

V gene TRBV9 combines with J gene TRBJ2-2, with D perhaps matching TRBD1 or TRBD2 (6 bases each). From germline, CDR1 is SGDLS and CDR2 YYNGEE. CDR3 size: 16 residues. V was cut by 0 bases and J by 4 bases, with 13 bases left in between. This CDR3 is CASSVAPGAITGELFF. CDR3 in DNA: TGTGCCAGCAGCGTAGCGCCGGGGGCAATCACCGGGGAGCTGTTTTTT.

This clone was picked up one time. This sequence joins TRBV5-1 and TRBJ1-2; 11 bases are a match to TRBD1. With 2 bases clipped from V and 5 bases from J, the junction kept 5 bases outside the gene matches. CDR3 length equals 15 residues. CDR1 SGHRS and CDR2 YFSETQ come from the germline V gene. CDR3 coding DNA: TGCGCCAGCAGCTTAGGACAGGGGGCTAGTTATGGCTACACCTTC. Protein product: CASSLGQGASYGYTF.

The CDR3 spells CASSITGGTEAFF. In DNA, the CDR3 is TGTGCCAGCAGCATTACAGGGGGCACTGAAGCTTTCTTT. The chain combines TRBV7-2 with TRBJ1-1, with 8 positions matching TRBD1. The V segment lost 5 bases and the J segment 4 bases; nucleotides outside the gene matches: 3. Germline CDR1 and CDR2: SGHTA and FQGNSA. The CDR3 runs 13 residues.

This clone has a single count. The rearrangement joins TRBV9 to TRBJ2-3; 7 nucleotides line up with TRBD2. The CDR3 sequence is 15 residues long. J was trimmed by 4 bases and V by 0 bases; bases with no gene match: 5. In germline, CDR1 is SGDLS, CDR2 YYNGEE. The DNA of the CDR3 is TGTGCCAGCAGCGTAGATGATGGGGGGGCAGATACGCAGTATTTT. Amino acids: CASSVDDGGADTQYF. Looking up the rest from reference TRBV9 and TRBJ2-3 gives the full variable domain: DSGVTQTPKHLITATGQRVTLRCSPRSGDLSVYWYQQSLDQGLQFLIQYYNGEERAKGNILERFSAQQFPDLHSELNLSSLELGDSALYFCASSVDDGGADTQYFGPGTRLTVL.